The clone carrying this TCR beta chain was counted a few times. The data are from a study of T cell repertoires in cytomegalovirus infection. MiXCR, applied by TCRdb to the reads, yields one record per CDR3 protein. The table includes under 800,000 distinct CDR3 sequences, 20% to 25% detected once. From germline, CDR1 is SGHDN and CDR2 FVKESK. The CDR3 is 16 amino acids. V was pared by 1 base and J by 6 bases, with 17 bases between. The chain couples TRBV14 to TRBJ2-3, with no clear D. Material for sequencing was CD8+ T cells from PBMCs. The TCR comes from a human donor in good health (CMV status not recorded). Some clones in this sample may be carry-over from other donors' samples. CDR3 sequence reads: CASSQGVGPLLDTQYF. The CDR3 nucleotides read TGTGCCAGCAGCCAAGGAGTTGGGCCTTTATTGGATACGCAGTATTTT.